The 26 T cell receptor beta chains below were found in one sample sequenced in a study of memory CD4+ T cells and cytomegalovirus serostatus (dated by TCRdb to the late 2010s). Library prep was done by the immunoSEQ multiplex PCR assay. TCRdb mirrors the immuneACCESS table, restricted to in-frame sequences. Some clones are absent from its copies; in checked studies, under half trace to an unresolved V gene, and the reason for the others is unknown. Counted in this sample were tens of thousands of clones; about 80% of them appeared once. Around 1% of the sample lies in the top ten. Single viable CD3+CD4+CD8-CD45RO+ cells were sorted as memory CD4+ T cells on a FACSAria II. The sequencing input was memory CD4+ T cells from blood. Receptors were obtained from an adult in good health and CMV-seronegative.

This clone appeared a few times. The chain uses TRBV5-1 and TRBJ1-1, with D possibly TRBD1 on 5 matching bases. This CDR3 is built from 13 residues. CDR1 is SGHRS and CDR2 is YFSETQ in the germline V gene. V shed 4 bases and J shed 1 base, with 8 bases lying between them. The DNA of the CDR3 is TGCGCCAGCAGCGACCAGGGGAACACTGAAGCTTTCTTT. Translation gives CASSDQGNTEAFF.

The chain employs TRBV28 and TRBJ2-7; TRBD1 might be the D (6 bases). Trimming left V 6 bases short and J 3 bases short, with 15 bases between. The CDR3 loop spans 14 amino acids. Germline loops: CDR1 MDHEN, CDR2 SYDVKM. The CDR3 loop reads CASRDRGGNYEQYF. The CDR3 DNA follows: TGTGCCAGCAGGGATAGAGGGGGTAACTACGAGCAGTACTTC. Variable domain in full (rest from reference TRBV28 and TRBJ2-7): DVKVTQSSRYLVKRTGEKVFLECVQDMDHENMFWYRQDPGLGLRLIYFSYDVKMKEKGDIPEGYSVSREKKERFSLILESASTNQTSMYLCASRDRGGNYEQYFGPGTRLTVT.

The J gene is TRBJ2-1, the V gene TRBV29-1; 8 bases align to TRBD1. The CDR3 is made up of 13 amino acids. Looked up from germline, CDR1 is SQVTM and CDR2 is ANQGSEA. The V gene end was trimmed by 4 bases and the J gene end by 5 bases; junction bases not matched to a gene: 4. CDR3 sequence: CSVGTGFNNEQFF. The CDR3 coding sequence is TGCAGCGTTGGGACAGGGTTTAACAATGAGCAGTTCTTC.

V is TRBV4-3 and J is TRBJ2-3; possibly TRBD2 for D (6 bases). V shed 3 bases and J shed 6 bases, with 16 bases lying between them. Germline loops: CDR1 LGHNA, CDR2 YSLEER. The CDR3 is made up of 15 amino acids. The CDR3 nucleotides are TGCGCCAGCAGCCAGGAGGGGCTAGGCATGGATACGCAGTATTTT. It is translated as CASSQEGLGMDTQYF.

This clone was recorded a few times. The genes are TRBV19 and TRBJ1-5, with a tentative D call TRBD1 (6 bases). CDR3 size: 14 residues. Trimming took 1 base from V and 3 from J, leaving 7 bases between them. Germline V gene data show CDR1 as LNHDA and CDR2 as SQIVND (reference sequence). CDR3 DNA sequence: TGTGCCAGTAGTATAGGACAGGACAATCAGCCCCAGCATTTT. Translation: CASSIGQDNQPQHF.

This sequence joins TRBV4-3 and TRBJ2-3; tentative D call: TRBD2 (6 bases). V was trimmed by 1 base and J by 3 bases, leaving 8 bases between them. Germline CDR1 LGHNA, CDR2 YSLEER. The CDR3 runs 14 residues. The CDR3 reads CASSQAGRTDTQYF. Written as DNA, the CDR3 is TGCGCCAGCAGCCAAGCAGGGAGGACAGATACGCAGTATTTT.

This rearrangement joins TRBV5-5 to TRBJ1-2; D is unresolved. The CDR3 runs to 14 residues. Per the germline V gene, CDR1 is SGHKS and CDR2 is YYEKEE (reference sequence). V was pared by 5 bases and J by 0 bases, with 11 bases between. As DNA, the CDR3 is TGTGCCAGCAGTCACCCCCCGCCTAACTATGGCTACACCTTC. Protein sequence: CASSHPPPNYGYTF.

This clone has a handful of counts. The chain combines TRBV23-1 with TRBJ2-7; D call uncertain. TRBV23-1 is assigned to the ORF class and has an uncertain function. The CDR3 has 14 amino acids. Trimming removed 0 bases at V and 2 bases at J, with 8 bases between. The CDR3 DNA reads TGCGCCAGCAGTCAATCGAACGGAACCTACGAGCAGTACTTC. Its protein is CASSQSNGTYEQYF.

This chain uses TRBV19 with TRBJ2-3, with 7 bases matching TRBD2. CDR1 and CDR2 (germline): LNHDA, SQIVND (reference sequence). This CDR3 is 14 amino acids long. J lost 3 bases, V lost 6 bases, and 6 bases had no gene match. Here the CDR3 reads CASRPGGGTDTQYF. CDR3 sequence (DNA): TGTGCCAGTAGACCTGGGGGGGGTACAGATACGCAGTATTTT.

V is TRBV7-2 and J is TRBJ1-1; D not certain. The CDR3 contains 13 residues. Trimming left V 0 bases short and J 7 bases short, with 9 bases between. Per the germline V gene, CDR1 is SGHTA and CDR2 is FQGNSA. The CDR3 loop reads CASSLAWGGEAFF. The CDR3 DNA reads TGTGCCAGCAGCTTAGCCTGGGGTGGTGAAGCTTTCTTT.

CDR3 loop: CASSFAGMNTDTQYF. The CDR3 region has the DNA TGTGCCAGCAGCTTTGCAGGGATGAACACAGATACGCAGTATTTT. The chain combines TRBV11-3 with TRBJ2-3; D is perhaps TRBD1 (5 bases). The CDR3 sequence is 15 residues long. The V gene's germline CDR1 is SGHNT and CDR2 YENEEA. The V end was cut by 3 bases, the J end by 2 bases, with 12 bases between.

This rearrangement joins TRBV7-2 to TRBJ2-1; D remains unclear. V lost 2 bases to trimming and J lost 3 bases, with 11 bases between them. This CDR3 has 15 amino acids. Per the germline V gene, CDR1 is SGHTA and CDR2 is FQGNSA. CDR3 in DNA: TGTGCCAGCAGCTTAATGGGTATCTACTACAATGAGCAGTTCTTC. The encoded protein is CASSLMGIYYNEQFF.

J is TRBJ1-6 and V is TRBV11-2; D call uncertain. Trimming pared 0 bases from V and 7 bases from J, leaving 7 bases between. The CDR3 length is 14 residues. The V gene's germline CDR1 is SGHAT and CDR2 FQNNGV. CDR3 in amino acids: CASSLDPLNSPLHF. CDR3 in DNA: TGTGCCAGCAGCTTAGATCCGTTAAATTCACCCCTCCACTTT.

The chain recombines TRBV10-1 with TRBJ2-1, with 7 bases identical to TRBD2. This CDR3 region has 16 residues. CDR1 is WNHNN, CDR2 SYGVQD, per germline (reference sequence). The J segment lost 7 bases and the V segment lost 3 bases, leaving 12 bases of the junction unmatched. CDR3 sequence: CASSETLALGGNEQFF. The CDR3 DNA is TGCGCCAGCAGTGAAACGCTAGCTCTCGGGGGGAATGAGCAGTTCTTC.

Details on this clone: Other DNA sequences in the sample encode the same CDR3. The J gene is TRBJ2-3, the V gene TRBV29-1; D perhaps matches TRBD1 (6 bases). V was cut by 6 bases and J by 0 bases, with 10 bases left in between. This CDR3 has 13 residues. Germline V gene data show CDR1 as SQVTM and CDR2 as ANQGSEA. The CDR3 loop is CSVVGGSTDTQYF. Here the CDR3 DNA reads TGCAGCGTGGTAGGGGGTAGCACAGATACGCAGTATTTT.

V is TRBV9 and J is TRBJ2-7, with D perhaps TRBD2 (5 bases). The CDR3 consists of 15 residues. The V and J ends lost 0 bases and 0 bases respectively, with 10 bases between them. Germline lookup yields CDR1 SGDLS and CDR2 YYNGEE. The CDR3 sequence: CASSVGVGSSYEQYF. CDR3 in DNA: TGTGCCAGCAGCGTAGGTGTGGGGAGCTCCTACGAGCAGTACTTC.

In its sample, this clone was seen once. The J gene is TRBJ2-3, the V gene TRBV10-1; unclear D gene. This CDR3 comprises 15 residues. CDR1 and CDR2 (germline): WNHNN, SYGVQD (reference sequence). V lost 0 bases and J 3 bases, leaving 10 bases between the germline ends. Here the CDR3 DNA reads TGCGCCAGCAGTGAGTCGGGATCGGTTACAGATACGCAGTATTTT. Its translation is CASSESGSVTDTQYF.

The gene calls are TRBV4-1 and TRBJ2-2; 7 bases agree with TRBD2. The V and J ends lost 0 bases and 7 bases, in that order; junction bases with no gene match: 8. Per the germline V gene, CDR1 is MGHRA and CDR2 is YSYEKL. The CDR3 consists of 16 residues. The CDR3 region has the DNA TGCGCCAGCAGCCAAGATACAGCGGGGACGAACGGGGAGCTGTTTTTT. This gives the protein CASSQDTAGTNGELFF.

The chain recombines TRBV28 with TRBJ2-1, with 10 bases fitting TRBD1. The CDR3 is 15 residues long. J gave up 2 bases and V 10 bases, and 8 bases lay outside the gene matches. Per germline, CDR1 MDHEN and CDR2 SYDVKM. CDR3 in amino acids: CATSTGGKAYNEQFF. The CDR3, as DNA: TGTGCCACTTCGACAGGGGGCAAAGCCTACAATGAGCAGTTCTTC.

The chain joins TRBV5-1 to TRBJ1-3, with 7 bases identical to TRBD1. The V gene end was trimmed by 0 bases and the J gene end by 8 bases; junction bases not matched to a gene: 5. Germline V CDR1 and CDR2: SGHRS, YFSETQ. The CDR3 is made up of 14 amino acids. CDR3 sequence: CASSLGQGGDTIYF. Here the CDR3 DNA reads TGCGCCAGCAGCTTGGGGCAGGGGGGAGACACCATATATTTT.

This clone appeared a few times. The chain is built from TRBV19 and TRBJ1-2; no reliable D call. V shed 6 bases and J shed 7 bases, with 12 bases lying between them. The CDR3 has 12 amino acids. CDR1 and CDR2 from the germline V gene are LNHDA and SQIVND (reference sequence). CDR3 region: CASRSGFFGYTF. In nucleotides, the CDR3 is TGTGCCAGTAGGTCAGGTTTTTTTGGCTACACCTTC.

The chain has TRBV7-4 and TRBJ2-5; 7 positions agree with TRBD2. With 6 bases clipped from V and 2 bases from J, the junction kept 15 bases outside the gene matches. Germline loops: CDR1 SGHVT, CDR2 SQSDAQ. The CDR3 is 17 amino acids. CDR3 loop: CASSTLSRLAAQETQYF. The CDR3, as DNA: TGTGCCAGCAGTACTCTCTCCAGGCTAGCGGCTCAAGAGACCCAGTACTTC.

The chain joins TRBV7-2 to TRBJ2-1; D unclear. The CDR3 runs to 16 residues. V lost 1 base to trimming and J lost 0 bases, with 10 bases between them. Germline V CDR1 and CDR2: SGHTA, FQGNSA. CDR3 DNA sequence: TGTGCCAGCAGCTTAGTTCTGAGCTACTCCTACAATGAGCAGTTCTTC. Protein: CASSLVLSYSYNEQFF.

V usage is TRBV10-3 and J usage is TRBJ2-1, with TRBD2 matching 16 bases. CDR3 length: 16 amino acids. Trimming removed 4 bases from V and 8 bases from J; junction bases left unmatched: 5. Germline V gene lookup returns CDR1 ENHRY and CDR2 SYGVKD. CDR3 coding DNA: TGTGCCATCAGTGGGGGACTAGCGGGAGGGCCGTATGAGCAGTTCTTC. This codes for CAISGGLAGGPYEQFF.

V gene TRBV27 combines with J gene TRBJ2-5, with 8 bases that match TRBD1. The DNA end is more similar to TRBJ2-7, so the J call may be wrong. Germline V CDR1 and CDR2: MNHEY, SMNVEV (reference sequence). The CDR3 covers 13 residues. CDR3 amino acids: CASSLRTGNEQYF. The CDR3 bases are TGTGCCAGCAGCCTGAGGACAGGGAACGAGCAGTACTTC.

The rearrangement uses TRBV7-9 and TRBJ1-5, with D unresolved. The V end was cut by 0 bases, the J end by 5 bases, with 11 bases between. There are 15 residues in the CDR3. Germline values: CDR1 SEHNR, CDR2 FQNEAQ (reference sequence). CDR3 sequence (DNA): TGTGCCAGCAGCTTAGCGGGTCCCTCCGATCAGCCCCAGCATTTT. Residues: CASSLAGPSDQPQHF. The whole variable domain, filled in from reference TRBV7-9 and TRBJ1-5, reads DTGVSQNPRHKITKRGQNVTFRCDPISEHNRLYWYRQTLGQGPEFLTYFQNEAQLEKSRLLSDRFSAERPKGSFSTLEIQRTEQGDSAMYLCASSLAGPSDQPQHFGDGTRLSIL.